The sequence of this T cell receptor (beta chain) was determined in a study of cytomegalovirus exposure and HLA in healthy donors. The study, taken as a whole, reports: Associated with HLA alleles at 0.05 false discovery rate in a later analysis were 16,951 TCR beta sequences.

A remark on this clone: Its specificity is unknown.

CDR1 and CDR2 from the germline V gene are MGHRA and YSYEKL. Between the trimmed V and J ends, which lost 2 bases and 1 base, there was a span of 20 bases. CDR3 length: 18 amino acids. 60 Vbeta and 13 Jbeta primers were used in PCR. The repertoire was sequenced with immunoSEQ multiplex PCR; TCRdb's copy has only in-frame clones and lacks some. The table records some 140,000 clones, approximately 72% of them present only once. Input material: PBMCs. The chain uses TRBV4-1 and TRBJ1-1; D might be TRBD1 (5 bases). This clonotype originated in a man between 18 and 35 years old in good health and CMV-seronegative. CDR3 coding DNA: TGCGCCAGCAGCCAAACCCCCAGATGGGTAGGGGAGAACACTGAAGCTTTCTTT. Translating it yields CASSQTPRWVGENTEAFF.